The rows below give T cell receptor beta chains drawn from one sample of a study of T-cell memory formation after mild COVID-19. Each CDR3 protein is one row after TCRdb ran MiXCR on the 5' RACE reads. The top ten clones hold about a third of a sample with 65,000 to 90,000 distinct CDR3 sequences, 14% of them seen once. Sequencing was carried out using PBMCs or a T cell subset sorted from them (not recorded which). All receptors come from an adult woman who had mild COVID-19 (a few samples of this study predate the infection). Cell type and time point are not known. The CDR3 runs from the conserved cysteine through the conserved F or W. Each record gives: CDR3 DNA, CDR3 protein, D gene, V gene, clone size, J gene. D genes are given only for firm matches. Size is omitted from some rows. Given values are once, few, many or a class for expanded clones.

TGTGCCAGCAGCTTGAATCGGGACAGACTCACCGGGGAGCTGTTTTTT,CASSLNRDRLTGELFF,TRBD1,TRBV5-6,many,TRBJ2-2
TGCGCCAGCAGCCATGGGACCGACTCCTACGAGCAGTACTTC,CASSHGTDSYEQYF,NA,TRBV4-1,few,TRBJ2-7
TGTGCCAGCAGCTTAGATCTCTGGGGGAGGTACCAAGAGACCCAGTACTTC,CASSLDLWGRYQETQYF,NA,TRBV11-2,NA,TRBJ2-5
TGCGCCAGCAGCCACCCGGGACTAGCGGGGGGAAGCTCCTACAATGAGCAGTTCTTC,CASSHPGLAGGSSYNEQFF,TRBD2,TRBV4-1,few,TRBJ2-1
TGTGCCACCAGCTACGGACAGGGAGAGTACAATGAGCAGTTCTTC,CATSYGQGEYNEQFF,TRBD1,TRBV15,NA,TRBJ2-1
TGTGCCAGCAGTCCCTCGGGACTAGCGCACCAAGAGACCCAGTACTTC,CASSPSGLAHQETQYF,TRBD2,TRBV12-3/TRBV12-4,few,TRBJ2-5
TGTGCCAGCAGCCCCGGGAGGCAGAGGGGTCCCGAGCAGTACTTC,CASSPGRQRGPEQYF,TRBD2,TRBV12-3/TRBV12-4,NA,TRBJ2-7
TGTGCCAGCAGTTTGGACAGGTCCTTCACAGATACGCAGTATTTT,CASSLDRSFTDTQYF,TRBD1,TRBV12-3/TRBV12-4,few,TRBJ2-3
TGTGCCAGCAGCGGGAGGCTAGCGGGAGAAAATGAGCAGTTCTTC,CASSGRLAGENEQFF,TRBD2,TRBV7-9,few,TRBJ2-1
TGTGCCAGCAGCCCATCCGGGGGGCCATACAATGAGCAGTTCTTC,CASSPSGGPYNEQFF,NA,TRBV11-2,many,TRBJ2-1
TGTGCCACCTCCCGGGATATCTCCTACAATGAGCAGTTCTTC,CATSRDISYNEQFF,NA,TRBV24-1,few,TRBJ2-1